This T cell receptor beta chain comes out of a study of blood T cell repertoires in COVID-19. Germline CDR1 reads SEHNR; CDR2 reads FQNEAQ (reference sequence). The germline V and J ends were trimmed by 2 bases and 8 bases, with 12 bases remaining between them. The CDR3 has 13 amino acids. Methods used by the authors: It was from reference gene primer amplification that nucleated cell counts were estimated. The repertoire was sequenced with immunoSEQ multiplex PCR; TCRdb's copy has only in-frame clones and lacks some. The V and J calls and clone size come from that table; D and trimming were worked out from the DNA. The data hold 200,000 to 250,000 clones, with around 83% observed a single time.

The TCR was taken from a man aged 30 to 45 who had recovered from COVID-19. V gene TRBV7-9 combines with J gene TRBJ1-2, with a weak D call TRBD1 (6 bases). Sequenced input: peripheral blood. The CDR3 coding sequence is TGTGCCAGCAGCTTAACAGGGAAGTGGGGCTACACCTTC. Translation gives CASSLTGKWGYTF.